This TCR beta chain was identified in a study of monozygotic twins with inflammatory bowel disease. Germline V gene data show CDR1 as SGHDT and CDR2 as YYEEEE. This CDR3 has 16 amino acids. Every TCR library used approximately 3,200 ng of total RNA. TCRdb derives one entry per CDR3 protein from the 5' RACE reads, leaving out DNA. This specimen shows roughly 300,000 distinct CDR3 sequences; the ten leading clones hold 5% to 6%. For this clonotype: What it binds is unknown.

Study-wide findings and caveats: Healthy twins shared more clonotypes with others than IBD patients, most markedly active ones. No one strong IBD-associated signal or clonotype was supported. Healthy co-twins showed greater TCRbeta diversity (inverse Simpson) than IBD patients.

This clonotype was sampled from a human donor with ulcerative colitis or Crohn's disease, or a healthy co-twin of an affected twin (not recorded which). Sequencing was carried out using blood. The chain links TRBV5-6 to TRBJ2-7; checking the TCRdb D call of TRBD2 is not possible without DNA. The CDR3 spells CASSFSLGTTTYEQYF.